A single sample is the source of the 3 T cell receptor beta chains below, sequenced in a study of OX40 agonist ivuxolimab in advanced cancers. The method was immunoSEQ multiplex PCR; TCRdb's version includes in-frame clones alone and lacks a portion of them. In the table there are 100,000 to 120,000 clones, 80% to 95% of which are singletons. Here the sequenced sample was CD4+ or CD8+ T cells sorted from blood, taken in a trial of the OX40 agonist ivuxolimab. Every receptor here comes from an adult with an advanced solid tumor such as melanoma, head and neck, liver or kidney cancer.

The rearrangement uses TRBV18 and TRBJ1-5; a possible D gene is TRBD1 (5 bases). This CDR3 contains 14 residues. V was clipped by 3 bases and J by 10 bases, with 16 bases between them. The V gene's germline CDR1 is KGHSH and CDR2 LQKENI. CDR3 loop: CASSPGQEARPQHF. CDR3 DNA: TGTGCCAGCTCACCGGGGCAGGAGGCGCGCCCCCAGCATTTT.

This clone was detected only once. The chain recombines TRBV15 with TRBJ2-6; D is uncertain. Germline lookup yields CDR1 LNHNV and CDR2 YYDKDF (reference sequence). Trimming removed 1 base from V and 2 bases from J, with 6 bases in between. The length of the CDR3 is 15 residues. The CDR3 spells CATSRVRAGANVLTF. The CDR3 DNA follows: TGTGCCACCAGCAGAGTTAGGGCTGGGGCCAACGTCCTGACTTTC.

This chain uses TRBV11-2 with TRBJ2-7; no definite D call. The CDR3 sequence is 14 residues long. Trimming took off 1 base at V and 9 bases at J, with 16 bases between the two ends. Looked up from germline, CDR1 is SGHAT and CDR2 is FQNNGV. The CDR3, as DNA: TGTGCCAGCAGCTTAGCCCCTGCCGGCGACGCGCAGTACTTC. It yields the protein CASSLAPAGDAQYF. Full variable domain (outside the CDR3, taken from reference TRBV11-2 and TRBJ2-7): EAGVAQSPRYKIIEKRQSVAFWCNPISGHATLYWYQQILGQGPKLLIQFQNNGVVDDSQLPKDRFSAERLKGVDSTLKIQPAKLEDSAVYLCASSLAPAGDAQYFGPGTRLTVT.